This note documents a single TCR beta chain sequence. Its matching antigen is unknown. The data are from a study of cytomegalovirus exposure and HLA in healthy donors. General observations from the study: For TCR beta chains, V- and J-gene trimming was later linked to a missense DCLRE1C variant. The classifier reportedly diagnosed cytomegalovirus status with high specificity and sensitivity.

The CDR3 loop spans 16 amino acids. Germline V CDR1 and CDR2: MNHEY, SMNVEV (reference sequence). V was clipped by 6 bases and J by 5 bases; unmatched bases: 14. This PCR relied on a set of 60 Vbeta primers and 13 Jbeta primers. Generated by immunoSEQ multiplex PCR, the TCRdb table keeps only in-frame clones and is missing some. The sample yields roughly 87,000 clones, 65% to 80% seen once. The material sequenced was PBMCs. This clonotype originated in a man in his fifties or sixties in good health and CMV-seronegative. This chain links TRBV27 with TRBJ2-5, with TRBD2 matching over 8 bases. The CDR3 DNA reads TGTGCCAGCAGGGCCCTGGCGGGGGGCTCCCTGGAGACCCAGTACTTC. It is translated as CASRALAGGSLETQYF.